This T cell receptor (beta chain) came from a study of blood T cells in healthy people across ages. As for the study in general: Template switching picked up about one barcoded beta molecule for each two T cells. Points from the study as a whole: When set beside aged donors, long-lived donors presented more naive CD4+ cells and higher diversity.

The use of a sample-barcoded 5' primer and a J-beta primer mix characterized a second PCR of about 7 to 12 cycles. One entry per CDR3 protein results from TCRdb running MiXCR on the 5' RACE reads. This sample has hundreds of thousands of distinct CDR3 sequences, with approximately 52% found just once. Donors each provided ten milliliters of peripheral blood. CDR3 length equals 14 residues. Trimming cost V 6 bases and J 0 bases; bases outside gene matches: 5. Germline-derived CDR1 and CDR2 are MNHNY and SVGAGI (reference sequence). With regard to this clonotype: As yet, its antigen is unknown.

The sequence came from a woman aged 80 or older in good health. What was sequenced was blood. V usage is TRBV6-6 and J usage is TRBJ2-7; 7 bases line up with TRBD1. The CDR3 DNA reads TGTGCCAGCAGGGCAGGGGGTAGCTCCTACGAGCAGTACTTC. This encodes CASRAGGSSYEQYF.